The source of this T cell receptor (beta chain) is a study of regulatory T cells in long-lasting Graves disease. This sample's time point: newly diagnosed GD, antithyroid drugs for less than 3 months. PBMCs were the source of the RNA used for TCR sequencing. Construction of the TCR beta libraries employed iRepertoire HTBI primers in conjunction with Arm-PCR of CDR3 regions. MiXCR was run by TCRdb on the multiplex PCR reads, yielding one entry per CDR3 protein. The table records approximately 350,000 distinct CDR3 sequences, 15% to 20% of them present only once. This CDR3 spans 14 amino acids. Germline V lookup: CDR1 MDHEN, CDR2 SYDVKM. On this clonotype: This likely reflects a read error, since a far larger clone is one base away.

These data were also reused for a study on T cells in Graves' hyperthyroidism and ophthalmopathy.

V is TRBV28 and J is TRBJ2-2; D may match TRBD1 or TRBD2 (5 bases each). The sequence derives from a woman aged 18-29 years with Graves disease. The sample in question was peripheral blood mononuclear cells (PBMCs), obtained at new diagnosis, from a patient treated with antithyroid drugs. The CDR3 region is CASSFTQGAGELLF. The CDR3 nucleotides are TGTGCCAGCAGTTTTACTCAGGGCGCCGGGGAGCTGCTTTTT.